This T cell receptor (beta chain) was retrieved from a study of blood T cell repertoires in COVID-19. Study members were between roughly 18 and 89 years old and lived in 24 US regions. Allocation to cohorts depended on clinical history reported by the participants. V shed 2 bases and J shed 5 bases, with 12 bases lying between them. Germline V gives CDR1 SNHLY, CDR2 FYNNEI. The CDR3 runs 15 residues. Per the authors' pipeline: Nucleated cell number was recorded as an estimate derived from reference gene primer amplification. Clones were sequenced by immunoSEQ multiplex PCR, and TCRdb holds only the in-frame ones, with some missing. The V and J calls and clone size are taken from that table; D and trimming were inferred from the DNA. The sample has more than 250,000 clones; around nine tenths are singletons.

The source material was PBMCs or T cells enriched from blood (not recorded which). V usage is TRBV2 and J usage is TRBJ2-2, with D possibly matching TRBD1 (6 bases). This TCR was recovered from a young woman who had recovered from COVID-19. CDR3: CASSERTVSTGELFF. The DNA of the CDR3 is TGTGCCAGCAGTGAAAGGACAGTTTCGACCGGGGAGCTGTTTTTT.